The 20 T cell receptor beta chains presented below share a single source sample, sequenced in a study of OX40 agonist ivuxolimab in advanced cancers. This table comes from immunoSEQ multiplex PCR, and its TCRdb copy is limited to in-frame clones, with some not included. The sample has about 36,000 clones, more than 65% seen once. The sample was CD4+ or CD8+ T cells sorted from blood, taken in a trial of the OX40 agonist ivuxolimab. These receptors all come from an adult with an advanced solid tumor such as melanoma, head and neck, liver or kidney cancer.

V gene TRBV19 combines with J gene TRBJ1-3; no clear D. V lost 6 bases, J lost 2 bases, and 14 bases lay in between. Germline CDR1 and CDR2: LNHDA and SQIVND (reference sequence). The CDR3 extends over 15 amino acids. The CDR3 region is CASSQYRVAGNTIYF. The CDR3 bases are TGTGCCAGTAGCCAATACCGGGTAGCTGGAAACACCATATATTTT.

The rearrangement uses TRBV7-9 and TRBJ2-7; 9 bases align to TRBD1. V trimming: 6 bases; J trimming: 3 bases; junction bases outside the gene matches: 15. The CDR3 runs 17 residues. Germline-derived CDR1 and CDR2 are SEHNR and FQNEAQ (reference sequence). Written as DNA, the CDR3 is TGTGCCAGCAGGCCGGGGAGCGGGACAGGGCCTGTCTACGAGCAGTACTTC. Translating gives CASRPGSGTGPVYEQYF. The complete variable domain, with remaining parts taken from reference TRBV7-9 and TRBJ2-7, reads DTGVSQNPRHKITKRGQNVTFRCDPISEHNRLYWYRQTLGQGPEFLTYFQNEAQLEKSRLLSDRFSAERPKGSFSTLEIQRTEQGDSAMYLCASRPGSGTGPVYEQYFGPGTRLTVT.

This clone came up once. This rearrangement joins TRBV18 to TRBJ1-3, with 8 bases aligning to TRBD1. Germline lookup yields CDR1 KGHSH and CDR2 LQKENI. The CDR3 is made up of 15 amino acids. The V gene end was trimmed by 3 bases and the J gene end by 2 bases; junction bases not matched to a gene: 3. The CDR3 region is CASSPRTGPGNTIYF. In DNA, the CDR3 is TGTGCCAGCTCACCCCGGACAGGGCCTGGAAACACCATATATTTT.

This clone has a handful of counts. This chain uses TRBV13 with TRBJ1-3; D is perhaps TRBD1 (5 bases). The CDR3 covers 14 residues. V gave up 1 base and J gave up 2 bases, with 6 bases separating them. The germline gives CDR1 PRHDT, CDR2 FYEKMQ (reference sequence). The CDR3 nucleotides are TGTGCCAGCAGCTTAGTGGGGGCTGGAAACACCATATATTTT. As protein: CASSLVGAGNTIYF.

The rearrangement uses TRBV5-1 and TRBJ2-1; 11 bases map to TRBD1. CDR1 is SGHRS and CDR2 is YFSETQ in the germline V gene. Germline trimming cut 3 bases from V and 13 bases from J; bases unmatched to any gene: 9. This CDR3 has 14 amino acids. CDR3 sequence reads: CASSSTGTGGDQFF. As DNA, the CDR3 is TGCGCCAGCAGCTCCACCGGGACAGGGGGTGACCAGTTCTTC.

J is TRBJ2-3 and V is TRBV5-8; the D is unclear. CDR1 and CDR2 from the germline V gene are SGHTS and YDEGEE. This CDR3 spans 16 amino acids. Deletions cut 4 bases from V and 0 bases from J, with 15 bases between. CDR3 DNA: TGTGCCAGCAGCCCAACAACAATCTTCAGCACAGATACGCAGTATTTT. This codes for CASSPTTIFSTDTQYF.

CDR3 sequence reads: CATSAGRLVTSYTF. The CDR3 region has the DNA TGTGCCACCAGCGCGGGACGGTTAGTAACTAGCTACACCTTC. V is TRBV15 and J is TRBJ1-2; D is perhaps TRBD1 (5 bases). Germline-derived CDR1 and CDR2 are LNHNV and YYDKDF (reference sequence). Deletions cut 5 bases from V and 9 bases from J, with 19 bases between. CDR3 length: 14 residues. Full variable domain (outside the CDR3, taken from reference TRBV15 and TRBJ1-2): DAMVIQNPRYQVTQFGKPVTLSCSQTLNHNVMYWYQQKSSQAPKLLFHYYDKDFNNEADTPDNFQSRRPNTSFCFLDIRSPGLGDTAMYLCATSAGRLVTSYTFGSGTRLTVV.

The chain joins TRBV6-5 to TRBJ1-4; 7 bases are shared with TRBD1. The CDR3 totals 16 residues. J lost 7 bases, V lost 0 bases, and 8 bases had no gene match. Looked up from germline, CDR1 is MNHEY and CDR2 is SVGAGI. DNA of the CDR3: TGTGCCAGCAGTTACTCGAAAGGGGCAGGGGGTGAAAAACTGTTTTTT. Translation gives CASSYSKGAGGEKLFF.

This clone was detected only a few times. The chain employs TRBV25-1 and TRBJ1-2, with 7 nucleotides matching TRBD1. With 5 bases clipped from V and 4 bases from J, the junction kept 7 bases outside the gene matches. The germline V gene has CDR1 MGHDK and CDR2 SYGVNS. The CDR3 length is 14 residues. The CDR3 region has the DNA TGTGCCAGCAGTCTCCAGGGGGTGGCCTATGGCTACACCTTC. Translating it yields CASSLQGVAYGYTF.

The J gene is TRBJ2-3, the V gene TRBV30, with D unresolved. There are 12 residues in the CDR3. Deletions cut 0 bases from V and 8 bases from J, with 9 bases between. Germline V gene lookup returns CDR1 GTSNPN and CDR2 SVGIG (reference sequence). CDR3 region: CAWSVGPGTQYF. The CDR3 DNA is TGTGCCTGGAGTGTCGGCCCAGGTACGCAGTATTTT.

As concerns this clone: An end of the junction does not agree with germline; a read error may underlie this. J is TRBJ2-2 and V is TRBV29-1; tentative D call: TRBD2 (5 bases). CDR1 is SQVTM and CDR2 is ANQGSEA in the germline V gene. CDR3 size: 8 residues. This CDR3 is CSPRGAVF. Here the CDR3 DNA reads TGCAGCCCCCGGGGAGCTGTTTTT.

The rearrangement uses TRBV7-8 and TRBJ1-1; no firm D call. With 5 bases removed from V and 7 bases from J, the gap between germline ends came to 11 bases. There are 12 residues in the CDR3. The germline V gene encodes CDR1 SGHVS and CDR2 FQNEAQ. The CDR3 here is CASSPSFYEAFF. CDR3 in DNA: TGTGCCAGCAGCCCCTCGTTCTATGAAGCTTTCTTT.

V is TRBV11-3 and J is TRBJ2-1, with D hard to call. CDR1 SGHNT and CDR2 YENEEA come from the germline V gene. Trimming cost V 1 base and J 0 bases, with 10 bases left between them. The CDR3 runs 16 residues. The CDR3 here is CASSLGGPNSYNEQFF. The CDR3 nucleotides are TGTGCCAGCAGCTTAGGAGGACCAAACTCCTACAATGAGCAGTTCTTC. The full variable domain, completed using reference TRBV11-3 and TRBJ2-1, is EAGVVQSPRYKIIEKKQPVAFWCNPISGHNTLYWYLQNLGQGPELLIRYENEEAVDDSQLPKDRFSAERLKGVDSTLKIQPAELGDSAVYLCASSLGGPNSYNEQFFGPGTRLTVL.

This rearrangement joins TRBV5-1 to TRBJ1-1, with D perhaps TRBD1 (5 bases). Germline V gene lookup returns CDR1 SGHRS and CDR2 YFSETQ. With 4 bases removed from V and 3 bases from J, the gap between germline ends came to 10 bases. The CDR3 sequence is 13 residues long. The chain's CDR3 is CASSTRQYTEAFF. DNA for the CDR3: TGCGCCAGCAGCACACGACAGTACACTGAAGCTTTCTTT.

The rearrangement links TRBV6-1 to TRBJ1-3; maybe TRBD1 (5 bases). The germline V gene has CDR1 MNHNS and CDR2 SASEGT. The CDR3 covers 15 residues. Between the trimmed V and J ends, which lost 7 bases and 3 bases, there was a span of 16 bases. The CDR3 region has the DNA TGTGCCAGCACCTCGACGGGGGGGATTGGAAACACCATATATTTT. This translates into CASTSTGGIGNTIYF.

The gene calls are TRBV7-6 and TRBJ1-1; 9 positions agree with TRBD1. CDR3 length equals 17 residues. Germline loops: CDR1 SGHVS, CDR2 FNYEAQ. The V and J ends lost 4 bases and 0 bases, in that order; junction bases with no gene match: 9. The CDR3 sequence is CASSSGQGGYMNTEAFF. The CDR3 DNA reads TGTGCCAGCAGCTCGGGACAGGGCGGGTACATGAACACTGAAGCTTTCTTT.

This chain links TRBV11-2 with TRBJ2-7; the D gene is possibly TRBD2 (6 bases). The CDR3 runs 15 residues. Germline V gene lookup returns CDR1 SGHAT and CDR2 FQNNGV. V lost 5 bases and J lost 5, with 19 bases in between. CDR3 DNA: TGTGCCAGCAGCCTAATGGGACTGTCCCTAGACGAGCAGTACTTC. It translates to CASSLMGLSLDEQYF.

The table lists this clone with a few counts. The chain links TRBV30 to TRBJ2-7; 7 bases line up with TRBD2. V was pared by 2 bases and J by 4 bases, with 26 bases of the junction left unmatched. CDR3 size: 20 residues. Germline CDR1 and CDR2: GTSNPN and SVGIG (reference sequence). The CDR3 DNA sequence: TGTGCCTGGAGTTCCGCCATACTGGGACTAAGCGTCTTACAAACTTACGAGCAGTACTTC. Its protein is CAWSSAILGLSVLQTYEQYF. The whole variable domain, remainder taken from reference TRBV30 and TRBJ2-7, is SQTIHQWPATLVQPVGSPLSLECTVEGTSNPNLYWYRQAAGRGLQLLFYSVGIGQISSEVPQNLSASRPQDRQFILSSKKLLLSDSGFYLCAWSSAILGLSVLQTYEQYFGPGTRLTVT.

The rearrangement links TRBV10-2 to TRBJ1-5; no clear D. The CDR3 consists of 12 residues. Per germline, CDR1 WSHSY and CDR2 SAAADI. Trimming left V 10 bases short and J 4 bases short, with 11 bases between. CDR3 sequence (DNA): TGCGCCACCTCCGATCCAAATCAGCCCCAGCATTTT. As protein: CATSDPNQPQHF.

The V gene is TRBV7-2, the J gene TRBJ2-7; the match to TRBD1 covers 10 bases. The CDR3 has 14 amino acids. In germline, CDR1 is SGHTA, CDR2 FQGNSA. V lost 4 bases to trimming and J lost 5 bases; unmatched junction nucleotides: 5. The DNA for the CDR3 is TGTGCCAGCAGCTCCGGGACAGGGGTCAACGAGCAGTACTTC. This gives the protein CASSSGTGVNEQYF.